The 9 T cell receptor beta chains in this list originate from one sample, sequenced in a study of T cell changes during pregnancy in multiple sclerosis. TCRdb keeps only in-frame clones here, not all; method: immunoSEQ multiplex PCR. The data contain some 29,000 clones, around 91% of them singletons. The sample was CD8+ T cells from peripheral blood mononuclear cells, taken in the second trimester of pregnancy. These receptors were taken from a female donor in good health, enrolled as a control in a pregnancy study.

The rearrangement joins TRBV15 to TRBJ1-2; 7 bases map to TRBD1. V trimming: 3 bases; J trimming: 2 bases; junction bases outside the gene matches: 12. This CDR3 has 17 residues. CDR1 and CDR2 from the germline V gene are LNHNV and YYDKDF (reference sequence). The CDR3 DNA reads TGTGCCACCAGCAGGGGGGACAGCCAGTCTTCGAACTATGGCTACACCTTC. This sequence encodes CATSRGDSQSSNYGYTF.

This rearrangement joins TRBV18 to TRBJ1-2; D perhaps matches TRBD1 (6 bases). The V gene's germline CDR1 is KGHSH and CDR2 LQKENI. The CDR3 is 12 residues long. V was shortened by 5 bases and J by 6 bases, with 10 bases between the two germline ends. This chain's CDR3 is CASSGDTHGYTF. Here the CDR3 DNA reads TGTGCCAGCTCAGGGGACACACATGGCTACACCTTC.

The chain links TRBV10-3 to TRBJ2-7; a weak D match, TRBD1 (6 bases). CDR1 ENHRY and CDR2 SYGVKD come from the germline V gene. Trimming pared 3 bases from V and 1 base from J, leaving 7 bases between. The CDR3 loop spans 13 amino acids. The CDR3 here is CAISDRGSYEQYF. CDR3 nucleotides: TGTGCCATCAGTGACAGGGGATCCTACGAGCAGTACTTC.

This sequence joins TRBV4-2 and TRBJ2-5, with 7 bases lining up with TRBD2. J gave up 7 bases and V 1 base, and 12 bases lay outside the gene matches. CDR3 length: 16 residues. Per the germline V gene, CDR1 is LGHNA and CDR2 is YNFKEQ. The CDR3 loop reads CASSQVQSGVNGTQYF. As DNA, the CDR3 is TGTGCCAGCAGCCAAGTTCAGAGCGGGGTCAACGGGACCCAGTACTTC.

The genes are TRBV19 and TRBJ1-2; the match to TRBD1 covers 9 bases. This CDR3 is 14 amino acids long. Looked up from germline, CDR1 is LNHDA and CDR2 is SQIVND (reference sequence). V trimming: 0 bases; J trimming: 8 bases; junction bases outside the gene matches: 4. CDR3 loop: CASSIETGGDGYTF. In DNA, the CDR3 is TGTGCCAGTAGTATAGAGACAGGGGGTGACGGCTACACCTTC.

The chain couples TRBV29-1 to TRBJ1-1; 7 bases fit TRBD1. J gave up 0 bases and V 4 bases, and 5 bases lay outside the gene matches. Germline V CDR1 and CDR2: SQVTM, ANQGSEA. The CDR3 is 14 amino acids. CDR3: CSVAFGQVNTEAFF. CDR3 nucleotides: TGCAGCGTTGCATTCGGACAGGTGAACACTGAAGCTTTCTTT. Full variable domain (outside the CDR3, taken from reference TRBV29-1 and TRBJ1-1): SAVISQKPSRDICQRGTSLTIQCQVDSQVTMMFWYRQQPGQSLTLIATANQGSEATYESGFVIDKFPISRPNLTFSTLTVSNMSPEDSSIYLCSVAFGQVNTEAFFGQGTRLTVV.

The chain employs TRBV18 and TRBJ1-2, with 8 bases lining up with TRBD1. Germline V gene lookup returns CDR1 KGHSH and CDR2 LQKENI. The CDR3 consists of 14 residues. V was pared by 3 bases and J by 4 bases, with 4 bases of the junction left unmatched. Here the CDR3 DNA reads TGTGCCAGCTCACCGGACAGGGCAGGCTATGGCTACACCTTC. Translation: CASSPDRAGYGYTF.

This clone was seen a handful of times. V and J are TRBV4-2 and TRBJ2-3; 10 bases are a match to TRBD2. Germline CDR1 and CDR2: LGHNA and YNFKEQ. V gave up 1 base and J gave up 4 bases; unmatched junction bases: 8. The CDR3 consists of 17 residues. CDR3 region: CASSQGGDLAGADTQYF. The CDR3 DNA reads TGTGCCAGCAGCCAAGGAGGCGATCTAGCGGGGGCAGATACGCAGTATTTT.

The chain joins TRBV27 to TRBJ2-7; the match to TRBD2 covers 9 bases. CDR1 MNHEY and CDR2 SMNVEV come from the germline V gene (reference sequence). This CDR3 region has 14 residues. V was clipped by 5 bases and J by 2 bases; unmatched bases: 4. The CDR3: CASSPSGVAYEQYF. The CDR3 bases are TGTGCCAGCAGTCCTAGCGGGGTGGCCTACGAGCAGTACTTC.